This is a list of T cell receptor beta chains from one sample in a study of T cell responses to AZD1222 COVID-19 vaccine. Produced via immunoSEQ multiplex PCR; TCRdb's table is partial and in-frame only. The sample gives 120,000 or so clones, 88% of which show up once; 5% to 6% is in the top ten. The sequencing used peripheral blood, collected on day 0 of AZD1222 vaccination. All receptors derive from an adult in good health. CDR3s include the opening cysteine and the closing phenylalanine or tryptophan. D genes are given only for firm matches. Rows may omit the clone size; those that give it use once, few, many or a size class.

TGTGCCAGCAGTCCTACGCGAGGCTCTGGAAACACCATATATTTT | CASSPTRGSGNTIYF | TRBJ1-3 | - | few | TRBV27
TGTGCCACCAGCCGCTCTGGGGCAGGGCACGAGCAGTACTTC | CATSRSGAGHEQYF | TRBJ2-7 | - | once | TRBV15
TGTGCCAGTAGTATCCGGGACAGGGGCCAGCCCCAGCATTTT | CASSIRDRGQPQHF | TRBJ1-5 | TRBD1 | - | TRBV19
TGTGCCAGCAGCTCCGGACTAGCGGGGATAGCGAACACCGGGGAGCTGTTTTTT | CASSSGLAGIANTGELFF | TRBJ2-2 | TRBD2 | once | TRBV5-4
TGTGCCAGCAGCTTAAACGGACAAACGCCTACTGGCTACACCTTC | CASSLNGQTPTGYTF | TRBJ1-2 | - | - | TRBV7-3
TGTGCCTGGAGTGGCATCCGGAATGGTGAGCAGTTCTTC | CAWSGIRNGEQFF | TRBJ2-1 | - | - | TRBV30
TGTGCCAGCAGCCCCAGGGTTTCTCGTTCACCCCTCCACTTT | CASSPRVSRSPLHF | TRBJ1-6 | - | - | TRBV3-1/TRBV3-2
TGTGCCAGCAGGTGGGGGGACAGGGGCCATTCACCCCTCCACTTT | CASRWGDRGHSPLHF | TRBJ1-6 | TRBD1 | once | TRBV2
TGTGCCAGCAGCTTACATCAGGAAAACACCATATATTTT | CASSLHQENTIYF | TRBJ1-3 | - | - | TRBV7-2
TGTGCTAGTGGTTTGGGTCGTAATTCACCCCTCCACTTT | CASGLGRNSPLHF | TRBJ1-6 | - | - | TRBV12-5
TGTGCCAGCATTTGGAGTGGCGACTCTGGAAACACCATATATTTT | CASIWSGDSGNTIYF | TRBJ1-3 | - | once | TRBV7-2
TGTGCCATCAGTGGGGACAGGGGTCAGCCCCAGCATTTT | CAISGDRGQPQHF | TRBJ1-5 | TRBD1 | - | TRBV10-3
TGTGCCAGCAGCTTAGGACTAAAAACAGATACGCAGTATTTT | CASSLGLKTDTQYF | TRBJ2-3 | - | - | TRBV7-2
TGTGCCAGCAGCCAACAGGGTCAGCCCCAGCATTTT | CASSQQGQPQHF | TRBJ1-5 | - | - | TRBV3-1/TRBV3-2
TGCGCCAGCAGACCACCAGGGAGCTCCTACAATGAGCAGTTCTTC | CASRPPGSSYNEQFF | TRBJ2-1 | - | - | TRBV5-1
TGTGCCAGCAGTGACTCGGCAGGGGCGGAATTAAAACTTAGTGGCTACACCTTC | CASSDSAGAELKLSGYTF | TRBJ1-2 | - | - | TRBV6-4
TGCAGCGTTACGGGACTAGCGGGAGAGCGCTACGAGCAGTACTTC | CSVTGLAGERYEQYF | TRBJ2-7 | TRBD2 | - | TRBV29-1
TGTGCCTGGAGTGTAGGTGTTGAGCAGTTCTTC | CAWSVGVEQFF | TRBJ2-1 | - | - | TRBV30
TGTGCCAGCAGTGAAGTGGCGGCTAGCACAGATACGCAGTATTTT | CASSEVAASTDTQYF | TRBJ2-3 | - | once | TRBV6-1
TGTGCCAGCAGCCCAGGGACAGGGAATTACGAGCAGTACTTC | CASSPGTGNYEQYF | TRBJ2-7 | TRBD1 | few | TRBV7-2
TGTGCCAGCAGGTTACAGGGGGCGGGCACCGGGGAGCTGTTTTTT | CASRLQGAGTGELFF | TRBJ2-2 | TRBD1 | once | TRBV28
TGTGCTAGCAGCTTAGCAGTCCGGGACAGGGAGGGACAGCCCCAGCATTTT | CASSLAVRDREGQPQHF | TRBJ1-5 | TRBD1 | - | TRBV7-7
TGTGCCATCAGTGATTTGGGGGGCTCATCACCCCTCCACTTT | CAISDLGGSSPLHF | TRBJ1-6 | - | - | TRBV10-3
TGTGCCAGCGGATTAGGCTTAAGCACAGATACGCAGTATTTT | CASGLGLSTDTQYF | TRBJ2-3 | - | once | TRBV7-9